These 10 T cell receptor beta chains came from one sample sequenced in a study of T-cell reconstitution after alpha-beta-depleted transplantation in children. The authors prepared the TCRbeta library with unique molecular identifiers. TCRdb called the PCR reads again in MiXCR, with one record for every CDR3 protein. The table includes about 400,000 distinct CDR3 sequences, roughly 22% detected once. Sample: PBMCs from the stem cell graft donor, taken from the stem cell graft. All receptors come from a human donor who donated a stem cell graft to a child with acute myeloid leukemia.

This clonotype appeared a few times. The J gene is TRBJ2-5, the V gene TRBV2, with D maybe TRBD1 (6 bases). CDR3 size: 13 residues. Germline CDR1 reads SNHLY; CDR2 reads FYNNEI. Trimming took 1 base from V and 4 from J, leaving 7 bases between them. CDR3 region: CASSEDRVETQYF. The CDR3 coding sequence is TGTGCCAGCAGTGAAGACAGGGTAGAGACCCAGTACTTC. Drawing the rest from reference TRBV2 and TRBJ2-5, the complete variable domain is EPEVTQTPSHQVTQMGQEVILRCVPISNHLYFYWYRQILGQKVEFLVSFYNNEISEKSEIFDDQFSVERPDGSNFTLKIRSTKLEDSAMYFCASSEDRVETQYFGPGTRLLVL.

Only one count was recorded for this clonotype. The V gene is TRBV9, the J gene TRBJ2-7, with 14 bases fitting TRBD2. The CDR3 contains 19 residues. V trimming: 3 bases; J trimming: 4 bases; junction bases outside the gene matches: 15. Germline V gene data show CDR1 as SGDLS and CDR2 as YYNGEE. CDR3 coding DNA: TGTGCCAGCAGCGAAGCAGGATCCGGGACTAGCGGGAGTACTTACGAGCAGTACTTC. Protein product: CASSEAGSGTSGSTYEQYF.

This clonotype was detected only a few times. This chain joins TRBV11-2 and TRBJ2-1, with 10 bases lining up with TRBD2. The CDR3 runs to 15 residues. After removal of 6 bases from V and 6 bases from J, the junction contained 8 bases not matched to a gene. CDR1 and CDR2 from the germline V gene are SGHAT and FQNNGV. Written as DNA, the CDR3 is TGTGCCAGCAGAACCTTAGCGGGAGGACGCAATGAGCAGTTCTTC. Translation: CASRTLAGGRNEQFF.

This clonotype was detected only a few times. J is TRBJ2-5 and V is TRBV9, with 7 positions matching TRBD1. CDR3 length: 14 residues. Germline loops: CDR1 SGDLS, CDR2 YYNGEE. The V segment lost 3 bases and the J segment 1 base; nucleotides outside the gene matches: 3. This CDR3 is CASSAGQAQETQYF. Written as DNA, the CDR3 is TGTGCCAGCAGCGCTGGACAGGCCCAAGAGACCCAGTACTTC.

This chain connects TRBV5-1 to TRBJ2-3, with TRBD2 matching 12 bases. The V and J ends lost 4 bases and 3 bases, in that order; junction bases with no gene match: 6. The CDR3 length is 16 residues. Germline CDR1 SGHRS, CDR2 YFSETQ. Written as DNA, the CDR3 is TGCGCCAGCAGCCCACTCGGGACTAGCGGGACAGATACGCAGTATTTT. Encoded protein: CASSPLGTSGTDTQYF.

This clonotype was recorded many times. J is TRBJ2-1 and V is TRBV20-1; the D is unclear. Germline CDR1 DFQATT, CDR2 SNEGSKA (reference sequence). V was trimmed by 3 bases and J by 7 bases, leaving 13 bases between them. The CDR3 sequence is 13 residues long. For the CDR3, the DNA is TGCAGTGCTAGCCTCTCGGGCACGAATGAGCAGTTCTTC. Residues: CSASLSGTNEQFF.

The chain combines TRBV20-1 with TRBJ2-2; 9 nucleotides align to TRBD2. J gave up 6 bases and V 1 base, and 9 bases lay outside the gene matches. Looked up from germline, CDR1 is DFQATT and CDR2 is SNEGSKA (reference sequence). There are 16 residues in the CDR3. The CDR3 DNA is TGCAGTGCTAGAGGTTATGGTAGCGGGAGCGCCGGGGAGCTGTTTTTT. Amino acid sequence: CSARGYGSGSAGELFF.

This clonotype was seen only a few times. V and J are TRBV7-6 and TRBJ2-1; 7 bases fit TRBD2. The length of the CDR3 is 16 residues. CDR1 is SGHVS, CDR2 FNYEAQ, per germline. The V and J ends lost 3 bases and 0 bases, in that order; junction bases with no gene match: 5. CDR3 sequence reads: CASSLGGVASYNEQFF. In DNA, the CDR3 is TGTGCCAGCAGCTTGGGGGGGGTAGCCTCCTACAATGAGCAGTTCTTC. Variable domain in full (rest from reference TRBV7-6 and TRBJ2-1): GAGVSQSPRYKVTKRGQDVALRCDPISGHVSLYWYRQALGQGPEFLTYFNYEAQQDKSGLPNDRFSAERPEGSISTLTIQRTEQRDSAMYRCASSLGGVASYNEQFFGPGTRLTVL.

This rearrangement joins TRBV20-1 to TRBJ2-7, with D perhaps assigned TRBD1 or TRBD2 (5 bases each). The germline gives CDR1 DFQATT, CDR2 SNEGSKA (reference sequence). The germline V and J ends were trimmed by 6 bases and 7 bases, with 19 bases remaining between them. The CDR3 loop spans 13 amino acids. The CDR3 nucleotides read TGCAGTGCGCCACCGGGACCTTTGGGGGAGCAGTACTTC. Translation gives CSAPPGPLGEQYF.

The rearrangement joins TRBV7-9 to TRBJ2-1; 7 nucleotides line up with TRBD1. This CDR3 is built from 15 residues. J gave up 8 bases and V 4 bases, and 11 bases lay outside the gene matches. The germline V gene has CDR1 SEHNR and CDR2 FQNEAQ (reference sequence). Here the CDR3 DNA reads TGTGCCAGCAGCTCATCCCCAGGGGGTCGAGATGAGCAGTTCTTC. Translation gives CASSSSPGGRDEQFF.